These 19 T cell receptor beta chains came from one sample sequenced in a study of OX40 agonist ivuxolimab in advanced cancers. The data were produced by immunoSEQ multiplex PCR, yet TCRdb's version contains in-frame clones alone and is incomplete. The profile shows about 62,000 clones, 60% to 85% of them singletons. Material: CD4+ or CD8+ T cells sorted from blood, obtained in a trial of the OX40 agonist ivuxolimab. These receptors came from an adult with an advanced solid tumor such as melanoma, head and neck, liver or kidney cancer.

This clone was counted only a few times. The chain has TRBV4-3 and TRBJ2-3, with D uncertain. V lost 4 bases, J lost 4 bases, and 9 bases lay in between. The germline gives CDR1 LGHNA, CDR2 YSLEER. The CDR3 loop spans 13 amino acids. The CDR3 region has the DNA TGCGCCAGCAGCCCCCAGTTGGCAGATACGCAGTATTTT. Translation: CASSPQLADTQYF.

The rearrangement uses TRBV19 and TRBJ2-1; 8 bases fit TRBD2. Germline CDR1 reads LNHDA; CDR2 reads SQIVND (reference sequence). The CDR3 sequence is 17 residues long. Trimming removed 0 bases from V and 6 bases from J; junction bases left unmatched: 10. The DNA of the CDR3 is TGTGCCAGTAGTATAGAGGGCCGGGGGGGCGGAGGCAATGAGCAGTTCTTC. Translation: CASSIEGRGGGGNEQFF.

J is TRBJ2-2 and V is TRBV5-1; TRBD1 matches at 8 bases. Per germline, CDR1 SGHRS and CDR2 YFSETQ. V gave up 1 base and J gave up 1 base; unmatched junction bases: 6. The CDR3 is 17 amino acids. CDR3 protein: CASSLLSGTGNTGELFF. CDR3 DNA: TGCGCCAGCAGCTTGTTGTCCGGGACAGGGAACACCGGGGAGCTGTTTTTT. The variable domain in full, with the rest retrieved from reference TRBV5-1 and TRBJ2-2, is KAGVTQTPRYLIKTRGQQVTLSCSPISGHRSVSWYQQTPGQGLQFLFEYFSETQRNKGNFPGRFSGRQFSNSRSEMNVSTLELGDSALYLCASSLLSGTGNTGELFFGEGSRLTVL.

This clone was detected once. The chain has TRBV7-9 and TRBJ1-2, with TRBD1 as a possible D gene (5 bases). CDR1 SEHNR and CDR2 FQNEAQ come from the germline V gene (reference sequence). This CDR3 comprises 15 residues. Trimming cost V 2 bases and J 0 bases, with 10 bases left between them. CDR3 coding DNA: TGTGCCAGCAGCTTACAGGGAGCTCCTAACTATGGCTACACCTTC. It encodes CASSLQGAPNYGYTF.

The chain has TRBV18 and TRBJ2-7; no clear D. Trimming pared 0 bases from V and 6 bases from J, leaving 12 bases between. The CDR3 sequence is 14 residues long. Germline-derived CDR1 and CDR2 are KGHSH and LQKENI. The CDR3 coding sequence is TGTGCCAGCTCACCACCTTTTAGCTCTGTCGAGCAGTACTTC. It codes for CASSPPFSSVEQYF.

The genes are TRBV9 and TRBJ1-1; tentatively, D is TRBD1 (5 bases). The V gene lost 7 bases and the J gene lost 5 bases, with 21 bases spanning the gap. This CDR3 has 15 residues. CDR1 is SGDLS, CDR2 YYNGEE, per germline. The CDR3, as DNA: TGTGCCAGCTCCGTCGGCAGGGCCGGGTTGACTGAAGCTTTCTTT. Amino acids: CASSVGRAGLTEAFF.

In its sample, this clone was seen many times. The V call is TRBV21-1, the J call TRBJ1-3; the table calls TRBD1, which could not be checked here. TRBV21-1 is a known pseudogene. This CDR3 comprises 18 residues. CDR3 nucleotide sequence: TGTGCCAGCAGCAAAGAAGGCTGGACAGCTAACTCTGGAAACACCATATATTTT. Its translation is CASSKEGWTANSGNTIYF.

Of note for this clone: The junction differs from germline at one of its ends, possibly a read error. The CDR3 sequence: CASSDTILQGRGGCTF. The CDR3 DNA follows: TGTGCCAGCAGCGATACTATCTTACAGGGGAGGGGTGGCTGCACCTTC. V and J are TRBV7-9 and TRBJ1-2, with 7 bases identical to TRBD1. Germline V gene data show CDR1 as SEHNR and CDR2 as FQNEAQ (reference sequence). This CDR3 spans 16 amino acids.

The V and J genes are TRBV18 and TRBJ1-5, with D maybe TRBD1 (6 bases). This CDR3 contains 14 residues. V was trimmed by 4 bases and J by 5 bases, leaving 12 bases between them. Germline CDR1 is KGHSH and CDR2 is LQKENI. Here the CDR3 DNA reads TGTGCCAGCTCACATGGGGGGGCAGATCAGCCCCAGCATTTT. Translation: CASSHGGADQPQHF.

This sequence joins TRBV27 and TRBJ2-7, with 10 nucleotides matching TRBD2. This CDR3 spans 14 amino acids. Germline V gives CDR1 MNHEY, CDR2 SMNVEV (reference sequence). J was trimmed by 3 bases and V by 5 bases; bases with no gene match: 4. In DNA, the CDR3 is TGTGCCAGCAGTCTATTAGCGGGAGGCTACGAGCAGTACTTC. Protein: CASSLLAGGYEQYF.

In nucleotides, the CDR3 is TGTGCCAGCAGTCCGAGGGACAGGGAGGCGTTTGGCTACACCTTC. Translating it yields CASSPRDREAFGYTF. V gene TRBV28 combines with J gene TRBJ1-2, with TRBD1 identical over 9 bases. The germline gives CDR1 MDHEN, CDR2 SYDVKM. This CDR3 region has 15 residues. Losses at the gene ends were 5 bases for V and 7 bases for J; bases not matched to a gene: 11.

The chain recombines TRBV7-9 with TRBJ2-5, with 9 bases aligning to TRBD1. V lost 5 bases to trimming and J lost 4 bases; unmatched junction nucleotides: 8. The CDR3 spans 15 residues. Germline V gene data show CDR1 as SEHNR and CDR2 as FQNEAQ (reference sequence). The CDR3 DNA reads as TGTGCCAGCAGCCTAGGGACAGGGAGGTCAGAGACCCAGTACTTC. Translating gives CASSLGTGRSETQYF.

To note about this clone: One junction end does not reproduce the germline sequence, and a read error may be involved. The chain has TRBV5-4 and TRBJ1-1; TRBD1 agrees at 7 bases. CDR3 size: 16 residues. CDR1 is SGHNT and CDR2 is YYREEE in the germline V gene (reference sequence). The CDR3 loop reads CASSQASSGTDTEAFF. As DNA, the CDR3 is TGCGCCAGCAGCCAAGCCTCATCCGGGACAGACACTGAAGCTTTCTTT.

This clone was observed a handful of times. V is TRBV27 and J is TRBJ1-2, with 7 bases lining up with TRBD1. The CDR3 totals 16 residues. With 6 bases clipped from V and 2 bases from J, the junction kept 12 bases outside the gene matches. Germline loops: CDR1 MNHEY, CDR2 SMNVEV (reference sequence). CDR3 bases: TGTGCCAGCAGCCCCCTAGGGGACAGTGACAACTATGGCTACACCTTC. It codes for CASSPLGDSDNYGYTF.

This clone has only a few counts. The chain combines TRBV27 with TRBJ1-2; no clear D gene. Looked up from germline, CDR1 is MNHEY and CDR2 is SMNVEV (reference sequence). The CDR3 consists of 14 residues. V lost 6 bases and J 7 bases, leaving 18 bases between the germline ends. The CDR3 sequence is CASRKPWPESGYTF. The CDR3, as DNA: TGTGCCAGCAGGAAGCCGTGGCCTGAGAGTGGCTACACCTTC.

The gene calls are TRBV4-3 and TRBJ2-7; a possible D gene is TRBD1 (7 bases). The CDR3 is made up of 14 amino acids. V was clipped by 8 bases and J by 3 bases, with 17 bases between them. Germline values: CDR1 LGHNA, CDR2 YSLEER. CDR3 nucleotides: TGCGCCAGCGCCTTGCGGAGGGGGCACTACGAGCAGTACTTC. Amino acid sequence: CASALRRGHYEQYF.

This clone has more than one count but fewer than ten. The chain uses TRBV18 and TRBJ2-1; the match to TRBD2 covers 8 bases. This CDR3 is 16 amino acids long. V dropped 1 base and J dropped 2; count of bases not matched to a gene: 4. Germline CDR1 reads KGHSH; CDR2 reads LQKENI. CDR3 in DNA: TGTGCCAGCTCACCACAAGCGGGACTAGCCTACAATGAGCAGTTCTTC. Its translation is CASSPQAGLAYNEQFF. The whole variable domain, filled in from reference TRBV18 and TRBJ2-1, reads NAGVMQNPRHLVRRRGQEARLRCSPMKGHSHVYWYRQLPEEGLKFMVYLQKENIIDESGMPKERFSAEFPKEGPSILRIQQVVRGDSAAYFCASSPQAGLAYNEQFFGPGTRLTVL.

The genes are TRBV19 and TRBJ1-4; tentatively, D is TRBD1 (6 bases). Germline lookup yields CDR1 LNHDA and CDR2 SQIVND (reference sequence). V lost 7 bases and J lost 7, with 13 bases in between. The CDR3 is 13 amino acids. This CDR3 is CASNREVSEKLFF. CDR3 coding DNA: TGTGCCAGTAACAGGGAAGTTAGTGAAAAACTGTTTTTT.

This clone was observed a handful of times. V gene TRBV27 combines with J gene TRBJ2-7, with unresolved D. CDR3 length: 14 amino acids. Per germline, CDR1 MNHEY and CDR2 SMNVEV (reference sequence). V was pared by 2 bases and J by 0 bases, with 8 bases between. CDR3 nucleotides: TGTGCCAGCAGTTTAATGCCCAGCTCCTACGAGCAGTACTTC. It yields the protein CASSLMPSSYEQYF.